This T cell receptor (beta chain) was identified in a study of long-term antiretroviral therapy in people with HIV. The V gene lost 3 bases and the J gene lost 9 bases, with 18 bases spanning the gap. Germline V gene lookup returns CDR1 SEHNR and CDR2 FQNEAQ (reference sequence). This CDR3 comprises 15 residues. Runs used v3.0 of the immunoSEQ assay and were done at survey level. Clones were read by immunoSEQ multiplex PCR, and TCRdb kept only the in-frame ones, dropping some. The table includes 25,000 to 30,000 clones, approximately 90% detected once. Inclusion required at least two post-ART and at least one pre-ART PBMC samples.

This chain connects TRBV7-9 to TRBJ2-1, with D perhaps TRBD1 (6 bases). Sequenced material: unsorted PBMCs, taken 3.1 years after starting antiretroviral therapy. The receptor was derived from a young man with HIV. CDR3 sequence: CASSFISGHSSEQFF. In DNA, the CDR3 is TGTGCCAGCAGCTTCATTTCGGGACATAGCAGTGAGCAGTTCTTC.